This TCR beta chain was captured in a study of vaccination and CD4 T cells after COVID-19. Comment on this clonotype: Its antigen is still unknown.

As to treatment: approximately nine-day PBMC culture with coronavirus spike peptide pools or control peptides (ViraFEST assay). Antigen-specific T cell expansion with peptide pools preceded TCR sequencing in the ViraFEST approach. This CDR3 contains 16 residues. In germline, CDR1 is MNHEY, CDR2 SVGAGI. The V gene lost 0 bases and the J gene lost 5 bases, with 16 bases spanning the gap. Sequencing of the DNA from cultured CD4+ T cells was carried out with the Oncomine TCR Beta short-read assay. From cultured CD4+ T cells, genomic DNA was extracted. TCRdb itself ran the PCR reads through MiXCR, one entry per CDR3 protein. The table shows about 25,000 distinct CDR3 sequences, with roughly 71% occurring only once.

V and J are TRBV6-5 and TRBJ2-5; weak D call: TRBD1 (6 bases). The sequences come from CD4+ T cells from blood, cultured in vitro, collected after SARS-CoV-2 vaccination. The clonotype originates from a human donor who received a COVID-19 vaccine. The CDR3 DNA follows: TGTGCCAGCAGTTACTCATCCCCGCCTCAGGGGGAGACCCAGTACTTC. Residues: CASSYSSPPQGETQYF.